The entry below gives a single T cell receptor beta chain sequence along with its context. Produced via immunoSEQ multiplex PCR; TCRdb's table is partial and in-frame only. Found here are under 70,000 clones, about 90% of them singletons; the top ten hold 2%. Germline-derived CDR1 and CDR2 are SGHTA and FQGTGA. This CDR3 contains 16 residues. The ends were cut back, 5 bases at V and 0 bases at J, with 11 bases in the middle. This specimen comes from a study of OX40 agonist ivuxolimab in advanced cancers. Study-level information: Each patient was given ivuxolimab into a vein every 2 weeks, at 0.01 to 10 mg/kg.

The starting material was CD4+ or CD8+ T cells sorted from blood, obtained in a trial of the OX40 agonist ivuxolimab. This sequence was found in an adult with an advanced solid tumor such as melanoma, head and neck, liver or kidney cancer. The chain links TRBV7-3 to TRBJ2-6, with D hard to call. The CDR3: CASSKIQISGANVLTF. DNA for the CDR3: TGTGCCAGCAGCAAAATACAGATCTCTGGGGCCAACGTCCTGACTTTC.